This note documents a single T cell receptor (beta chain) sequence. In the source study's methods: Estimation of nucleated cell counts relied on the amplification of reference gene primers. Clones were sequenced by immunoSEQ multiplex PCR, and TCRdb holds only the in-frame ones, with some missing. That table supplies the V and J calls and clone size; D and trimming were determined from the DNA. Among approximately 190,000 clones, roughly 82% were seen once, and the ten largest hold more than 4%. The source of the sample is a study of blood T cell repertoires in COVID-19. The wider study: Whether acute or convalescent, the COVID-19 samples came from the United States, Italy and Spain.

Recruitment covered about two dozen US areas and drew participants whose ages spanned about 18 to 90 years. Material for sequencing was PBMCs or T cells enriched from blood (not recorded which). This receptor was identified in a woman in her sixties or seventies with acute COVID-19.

DNA for the CDR3: TGCGCCAGCAGCACCGAACAGGCACTGATGGCTTTCTTT. It encodes CASSTEQALMAFF. This rearrangement joins TRBV5-1 to TRBJ1-1, with D possibly TRBD1 on 5 matching bases. Trimming left V 4 bases short and J 11 bases short, with 18 bases between. This CDR3 is built from 13 residues. The germline V gene has CDR1 SGHRS and CDR2 YFSETQ.